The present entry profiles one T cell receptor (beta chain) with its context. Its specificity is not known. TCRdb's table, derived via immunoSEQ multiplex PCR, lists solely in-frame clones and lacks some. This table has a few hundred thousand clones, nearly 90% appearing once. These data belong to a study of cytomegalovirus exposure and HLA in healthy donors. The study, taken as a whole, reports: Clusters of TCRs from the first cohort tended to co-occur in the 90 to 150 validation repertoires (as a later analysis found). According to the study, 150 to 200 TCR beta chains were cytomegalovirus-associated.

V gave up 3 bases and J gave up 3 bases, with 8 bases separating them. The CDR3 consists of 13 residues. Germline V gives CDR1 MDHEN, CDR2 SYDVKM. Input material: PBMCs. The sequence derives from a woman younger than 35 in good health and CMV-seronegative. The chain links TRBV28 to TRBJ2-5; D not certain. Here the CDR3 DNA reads TGTGCCAGCAGTTTTGCCGAGAAAGAGACCCAGTACTTC. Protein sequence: CASSFAEKETQYF.